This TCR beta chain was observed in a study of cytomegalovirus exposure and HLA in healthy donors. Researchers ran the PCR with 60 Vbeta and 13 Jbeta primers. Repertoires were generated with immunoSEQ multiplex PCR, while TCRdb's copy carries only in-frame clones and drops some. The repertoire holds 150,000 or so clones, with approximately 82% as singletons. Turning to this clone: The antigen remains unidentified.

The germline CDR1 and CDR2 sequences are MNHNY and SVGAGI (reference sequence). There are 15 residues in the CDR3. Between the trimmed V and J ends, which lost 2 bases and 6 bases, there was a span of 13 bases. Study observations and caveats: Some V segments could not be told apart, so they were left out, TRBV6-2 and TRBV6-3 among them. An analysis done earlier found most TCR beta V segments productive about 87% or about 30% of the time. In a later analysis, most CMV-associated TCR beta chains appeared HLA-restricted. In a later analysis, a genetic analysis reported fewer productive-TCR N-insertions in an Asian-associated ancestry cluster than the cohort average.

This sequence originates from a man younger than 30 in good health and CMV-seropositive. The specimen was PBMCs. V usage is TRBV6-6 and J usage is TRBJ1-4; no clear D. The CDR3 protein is CASSYQVGEDEKLFF. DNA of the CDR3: TGTGCCAGCAGTTACCAGGTCGGGGAGGATGAAAAACTGTTTTTT.